This T cell receptor beta chain was captured in a study of OX40 agonist ivuxolimab in advanced cancers. CDR1 and CDR2 (germline): SEHNR, FQNEAQ (reference sequence). This CDR3 has 16 residues. V dropped 8 bases and J dropped 0; count of bases not matched to a gene: 10. TCRdb keeps only in-frame clones here, not all; method: immunoSEQ multiplex PCR. The sample shows 50,000 to 55,000 clones, nearly 80% of them seen only once. The clonotype originates from an adult with an advanced solid tumor such as melanoma, head and neck, liver or kidney cancer. The specimen comprised CD4+ or CD8+ T cells sorted from blood, sampled in a trial of the OX40 agonist ivuxolimab. The chain combines TRBV7-9 with TRBJ1-5, with 7 bases that match TRBD1. The CDR3 bases are TGTGCCAGCTCCCGGGGAGGGGGCGATAGCAATCAGCCCCAGCATTTT. This gives the protein CASSRGGGDSNQPQHF.